This T cell receptor (beta chain) is drawn from a study of blood T cell repertoires in COVID-19. Study summary: Sites in the United States, Italy and Spain provided acute and convalescent COVID-19 samples. In each case, the material was cDNA or gDNA derived from T cells, B-cell-depleted T cells, or PBMCs.

Germline V gives CDR1 SNHLY, CDR2 FYNNEI. The CDR3 has 17 residues. V lost 3 bases to trimming and J lost 0 bases; unmatched junction nucleotides: 7. Under the authors' procedure: Amplified reference gene primers provided the basis for estimating nucleated cell counts. Generated by immunoSEQ multiplex PCR, the TCRdb table keeps only in-frame clones and is missing some. V and J calls and clone size are copied from that table; D and trimming were computed from the DNA. The table records roughly 15,000 clones, roughly four fifths of them present only once. The rearrangement joins TRBV2 to TRBJ1-5; the match to TRBD1 covers 8 bases. Material for sequencing was peripheral blood. This sequence originates from an older man with active COVID-19. The CDR3 region is CASSDTRDRFSNQPQHF. The CDR3, as DNA: TGTGCCAGCAGTGATACCCGGGACAGGTTTAGCAATCAGCCCCAGCATTTT.